This record covers a single T cell receptor beta chain. Antigen unknown. Heparinised blood was drawn once per donor, averaging roughly 120 mL. This record belongs to a study of beta chain features in type 1 diabetes. Study-level findings and limits: Within each of all four CD4+ subsets, Type 1 diabetes patients had TCRB CDR3s that were moderately but significantly shorter. Among patients, naive, central memory and Treg TCRB repertoires appeared more similar than among healthy donors.

V shed 4 bases and J shed 6 bases, with 7 bases lying between them. Germline values: CDR1 ENHRY, CDR2 SYGVKD. This CDR3 contains 11 residues. Every isolated RNA sample was fully reverse transcribed, so sequencing captured expressed TCRB transcripts. Around 4 million reads per sample were averaged for naive, central memory and regulatory samples. TCRdb's copy holds only in-frame clones and misses some; the assay was immunoSEQ multiplex PCR. Here the sample spans approximately 600,000 clones, 9.5% to 15% being singletons. This TCR was recovered from a man aged 25-45 years with type 1 diabetes. The specimen was naive CD4+ T cells from blood. This chain connects TRBV10-3 to TRBJ2-7, with D maybe TRBD1 (6 bases). Here the CDR3 DNA reads TGTGCCATCAGTGGAGGGGGCGAGCAGTACTTC. Protein: CAISGGGEQYF.